This entry is about one T cell receptor (beta chain). This sample is part of a study of OX40 agonist ivuxolimab in advanced cancers. Assay used: immunoSEQ multiplex PCR; TCRdb lists only in-frame clones, some missing. The sample yields about 77,000 clones, just under 90% seen once. The trim removed 9 bases at V and 4 bases at J, leaving 6 bases unmatched. The CDR3 is 13 amino acids. CDR1 is MGHDK and CDR2 is SYGVNS in the germline V gene. The chain recombines TRBV25-1 with TRBJ2-5; 9 nucleotides agree with TRBD2. The sequence was obtained from an adult with an advanced solid tumor such as melanoma, head and neck, liver or kidney cancer. The specimen was CD4+ or CD8+ T cells sorted from blood, collected in a trial of the OX40 agonist ivuxolimab. The CDR3 DNA reads as TGTGCCAGTGAAGCGGGGGGAAGAGAGACCCAGTACTTC. Amino acids: CASEAGGRETQYF.